The 19 T cell receptor beta chains below come from one sample, sequenced in a study of blood T cell repertoires in COVID-19. Method: immunoSEQ multiplex PCR; TCRdb's copy keeps in-frame clones and lacks some. Here the sample spans about 240,000 clones, 86% being singletons. Sequences were obtained from PBMCs or T cells enriched from blood (not recorded which). These receptor sequences come from a woman aged 40 to 50 with acute COVID-19.

In this sample, this clone turned up once. The chain joins TRBV13 to TRBJ1-1; the match to TRBD1 covers 10 bases. This CDR3 region has 12 residues. V shed 3 bases, J shed 11 bases, and the junction held 3 bases outside the gene matches. CDR1 and CDR2 from the germline V gene are PRHDT and FYEKMQ (reference sequence). The CDR3 protein is CASSFGQGGAFF. In nucleotides, the CDR3 is TGTGCCAGCAGCTTTGGACAGGGGGGGGCTTTCTTT.

V is TRBV7-9 and J is TRBJ2-3, with 7 bases identical to TRBD1. V was clipped by 3 bases and J by 5 bases; unmatched bases: 14. This CDR3 is 17 amino acids long. Per germline, CDR1 SEHNR and CDR2 FQNEAQ (reference sequence). CDR3 nucleotide sequence: TGTGCCAGCAGCTTCCCCCGACAGGGAGCAAAGAGAGATACGCAGTATTTT. Its protein is CASSFPRQGAKRDTQYF.

In this sample, this clone turned up once. The V call is TRBV6-1, the J call TRBJ2-7, with D perhaps TRBD2 (5 bases). CDR3 size: 13 residues. Germline values: CDR1 MNHNS, CDR2 SASEGT. The V end was cut by 0 bases, the J end by 6 bases, with 9 bases between. The DNA for the CDR3 is TGTGCCAGCAGTGAAGCGCTTCGGGGCGAGCAGTACTTC. Residues: CASSEALRGEQYF.

This chain joins TRBV7-9 and TRBJ1-4, with D unresolved. CDR3 length equals 13 residues. CDR1 and CDR2 from the germline V gene are SEHNR and FQNEAQ (reference sequence). Trimming pared 3 bases from V and 7 bases from J, leaving 9 bases between. The CDR3 sequence: CASSFIHFEKLFF. CDR3 nucleotides: TGTGCCAGCAGCTTTATACATTTTGAAAAACTGTTTTTT.

This chain uses TRBV19 with TRBJ1-5; D call uncertain. Trimming removed 6 bases at V and 2 bases at J, with 23 bases between. This CDR3 contains 18 residues. CDR1 and CDR2 (germline): LNHDA, SQIVND (reference sequence). For the CDR3, the DNA is TGTGCCAGTAGCCCCGGAAGCTCGCGAGGAGGAGGCAATCAGCCCCAGCATTTT. The encoded protein is CASSPGSSRGGGNQPQHF.

The chain links TRBV25-1 to TRBJ1-1; possible D gene TRBD1, 5 bases. Germline CDR1 is MGHDK and CDR2 is SYGVNS. V shed 3 bases and J shed 2 bases, with 10 bases lying between them. The length of the CDR3 is 14 residues. The CDR3 bases are TGTGCCAGCAGTGATGGCAGGGATAACACTGAAGCTTTCTTT. Protein: CASSDGRDNTEAFF.

V is TRBV24-1 and J is TRBJ1-2; D gene ambiguous. V lost 3 bases and J 5 bases, leaving 9 bases between the germline ends. Germline lookup yields CDR1 KGHDR and CDR2 SFDVKD. The CDR3 runs 13 residues. The chain's CDR3 is CATSDGQNYGYTF. In DNA form, the CDR3 reads TGTGCCACCAGTGATGGTCAGAATTATGGCTACACCTTC.

The V gene is TRBV19, the J gene TRBJ1-2, with D possibly TRBD1 on 6 matching bases. The CDR3 loop spans 12 amino acids. V lost 5 bases to trimming and J lost 12 bases, with 16 bases between them. Germline V gene lookup returns CDR1 LNHDA and CDR2 SQIVND (reference sequence). The CDR3 nucleotides are TGTGCCAGTAGTCCCGGGACATTTGGAGACACCTTC. Amino acids: CASSPGTFGDTF.

The chain employs TRBV5-1 and TRBJ2-7, with D possibly being TRBD1 (5 bases). The CDR3 covers 14 residues. The germline V and J ends were trimmed by 0 bases and 2 bases, with 9 bases remaining between them. Germline CDR1 SGHRS, CDR2 YFSETQ. The CDR3 region is CASSLVGPTYEQYF. CDR3 coding DNA: TGCGCCAGCAGCTTGGTGGGGCCGACCTACGAGCAGTACTTC.

This clone was seen once. This chain joins TRBV6-5 and TRBJ1-5; 8 nucleotides line up with TRBD1. The ends lost 6 bases at V and 7 bases at J; junction bases unmatched: 8. The CDR3 extends over 14 amino acids. Germline-derived CDR1 and CDR2 are MNHEY and SVGAGI. For the CDR3, the DNA is TGTGCCAGCAGCGCCGGACAGGGCTTCCAGCCCCAGCATTTT. This sequence encodes CASSAGQGFQPQHF.

The chain carries TRBV5-5 and TRBJ1-3; no firm D call. Trimming stripped 1 base from V and 2 bases from J, with 10 bases between. The CDR3 runs to 15 residues. The germline gives CDR1 SGHKS, CDR2 YYEKEE (reference sequence). The DNA for the CDR3 is TGTGCCAGCAGCTTGCGAGGCCCACCTGGAAACACCATATATTTT. This translates into CASSLRGPPGNTIYF.

The V and J genes are TRBV7-3 and TRBJ1-1; D not resolved. The V and J ends lost 1 base and 2 bases respectively, with 8 bases between them. CDR3 length: 14 residues. Germline V gives CDR1 SGHTA, CDR2 FQGTGA. Written as DNA, the CDR3 is TGTGCCAGCAGCTTAAATCCAGATAACACTGAAGCTTTCTTT. It codes for CASSLNPDNTEAFF. Variable domain in full (rest from reference TRBV7-3 and TRBJ1-1): GAGVSQTPSNKVTEKGKYVELRCDPISGHTALYWYRQSLGQGPEFLIYFQGTGAADDSGLPNDRFFAVRPEGSVSTLKIQRTERGDSAVYLCASSLNPDNTEAFFGQGTRLTVV.

This clone appeared once. The chain carries TRBV14 and TRBJ2-1, with TRBD2 matching over 7 bases. J lost 8 bases, V lost 3 bases, and 7 bases had no gene match. The CDR3 is made up of 14 amino acids. Germline V gene lookup returns CDR1 SGHDN and CDR2 FVKESK. This CDR3 reads CASSHVGGPDEQFF. CDR3 in DNA: TGTGCCAGCAGCCACGTGGGAGGGCCTGATGAGCAGTTCTTC. Together with reference TRBV14 and TRBJ2-1, the CDR3 gives the full variable domain: EAGVTQFPSHSVIEKGQTVTLRCDPISGHDNLYWYRRVMGKEIKFLLHFVKESKQDESGMPNNRFLAERTGGTYSTLKVQPAELEDSGVYFCASSHVGGPDEQFFGPGTRLTVL.

V gene TRBV2 combines with J gene TRBJ2-1; the D gene is possibly TRBD2 (6 bases). Trimming left V 10 bases short and J 0 bases short, with 16 bases between. Germline loops: CDR1 SNHLY, CDR2 FYNNEI. The CDR3 runs 15 residues. For the CDR3, the DNA is TGTGCCACTGCGGCTAGCGTGAGCTCCTACAATGAGCAGTTCTTC. Encoded protein: CATAASVSSYNEQFF.

The rearrangement uses TRBV27 and TRBJ2-7; 7 bases fit TRBD2. Germline CDR1 reads MNHEY; CDR2 reads SMNVEV (reference sequence). CDR3 length: 14 residues. V was pared by 3 bases and J by 3 bases, with 5 bases of the junction left unmatched. The CDR3 here is CASSFGLEDYEQYF. For the CDR3, the DNA is TGTGCCAGCAGTTTCGGACTAGAAGACTACGAGCAGTACTTC.

V and J are TRBV6-1 and TRBJ2-7; TRBD1 aligns across 11 bases. Germline CDR1 is MNHNS and CDR2 is SASEGT. The CDR3 is 19 amino acids. V shed 3 bases, J shed 3 bases, and the junction held 16 bases outside the gene matches. The CDR3 bases are TGTGCCAGCAGTGATTCGACCTTCGGGACAGGGGGAGGGAGCTACGAGCAGTACTTC. Amino acids: CASSDSTFGTGGGSYEQYF.

The sample holds a few counts of this clone. The rearrangement uses TRBV3-1 (or the pseudogene TRBV3-2) and TRBJ1-3; D is ambiguous. The germline CDR1 and CDR2 sequences are LGHDT and YNNKEL (reference sequence). The CDR3 runs to 17 residues. Trimming cost V 1 base and J 0 bases, with 13 bases left between them. The DNA for the CDR3 is TGTGCCAGCAGCCAAGCGGTCGTTTTGGTCTCTGGAAACACCATATATTTT. Protein sequence: CASSQAVVLVSGNTIYF.

The chain has TRBV3-1 (or the pseudogene TRBV3-2) and TRBJ2-1; D is possibly TRBD1 (5 bases). Germline V gene sequence: CDR1 LGHDT, CDR2 YNNKEL (reference sequence). The CDR3 sequence is 14 residues long. Trimming removed 4 bases from V and 0 bases from J, with 7 bases in between. The CDR3 loop reads CASSRQSSYNEQFF. CDR3 bases: TGTGCCAGCAGCCGACAGAGCTCCTACAATGAGCAGTTCTTC.

This clone was detected only once. The rearrangement uses TRBV11-2 and TRBJ1-5; tentatively, D is TRBD1 (5 bases). Germline V gene lookup returns CDR1 SGHAT and CDR2 FQNNGV. The CDR3 has 15 residues. Trimming took 4 bases from V and 0 from J, leaving 10 bases between them. CDR3 nucleotides: TGTGCCAGCAGCTCCGACAGACTTAGCAATCAGCCCCAGCATTTT. The encoded protein is CASSSDRLSNQPQHF.